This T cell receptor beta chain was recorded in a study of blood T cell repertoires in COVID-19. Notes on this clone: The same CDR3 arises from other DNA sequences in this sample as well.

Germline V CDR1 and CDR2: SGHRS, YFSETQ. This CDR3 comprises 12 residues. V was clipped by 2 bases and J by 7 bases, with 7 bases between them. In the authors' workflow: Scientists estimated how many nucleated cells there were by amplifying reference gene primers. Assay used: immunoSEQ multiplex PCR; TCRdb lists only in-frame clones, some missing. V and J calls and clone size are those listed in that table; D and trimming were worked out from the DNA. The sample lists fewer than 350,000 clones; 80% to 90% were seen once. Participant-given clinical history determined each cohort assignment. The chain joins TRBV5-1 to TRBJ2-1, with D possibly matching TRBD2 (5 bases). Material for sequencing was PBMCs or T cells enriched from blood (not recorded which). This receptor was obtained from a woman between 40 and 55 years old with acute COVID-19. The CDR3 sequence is CASSLPGNEQFF. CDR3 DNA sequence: TGCGCCAGCAGCTTACCGGGGAATGAGCAGTTCTTC. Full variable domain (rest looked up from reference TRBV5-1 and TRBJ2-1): KAGVTQTPRYLIKTRGQQVTLSCSPISGHRSVSWYQQTPGQGLQFLFEYFSETQRNKGNFPGRFSGRQFSNSRSEMNVSTLELGDSALYLCASSLPGNEQFFGPGTRLTVL.